The 21 T cell receptor beta chains below all came from one sample that was sequenced in a study of shared clonotypes between healthy human individuals. The method was immunoSEQ multiplex PCR; TCRdb's version includes in-frame clones alone and lacks a portion of them. Of 2 million to 3 million clones in the sample, approximately 94% are singletons; the top ten hold roughly 0.13%. The sample consisted of naive CD4+ T cells sorted from blood. Subset noted: CD45RA+ positively selected. Receptors originate from a young man in good health.

The rearrangement uses TRBV18 and TRBJ2-2; the match to TRBD2 covers 8 bases. Germline CDR1 KGHSH, CDR2 LQKENI. The CDR3 is 19 residues long. V lost 4 bases, J lost 5 bases, and 18 bases stayed unmatched. The CDR3 region is CASSLLLTTSGESTGELFF. DNA of the CDR3: TGTGCCAGCTCACTTCTCCTGACCACTAGCGGAGAGAGTACCGGGGAGCTGTTTTTT.

The genes are TRBV5-1 and TRBJ2-5; D possibly corresponds to TRBD2 (5 bases). Germline CDR1 is SGHRS and CDR2 is YFSETQ. V was trimmed by 8 bases and J by 6 bases, leaving 17 bases between them. The CDR3 runs to 13 residues. The CDR3 region is CASLSPSLQTQYF. CDR3 DNA: TGCGCCAGTCTCTCCCCTAGCCTACAGACCCAGTACTTC.

The rearrangement links TRBV27 to TRBJ2-7; D is unclear. The CDR3 is 15 amino acids. Trimming took 6 bases from V and 2 from J, leaving 17 bases between them. Germline V gene data show CDR1 as MNHEY and CDR2 as SMNVEV (reference sequence). CDR3 nucleotides: TGTGCCAGCAGCTTTGGGCCCCCTAACCCCTACGAGCAGTACTTC. Its protein product is CASSFGPPNPYEQYF.

The rearrangement joins TRBV4-1 to TRBJ2-7; D uncertain. The CDR3 has 13 amino acids. Germline V gives CDR1 MGHRA, CDR2 YSYEKL. The V end lost 1 base, the J end lost 3 bases, and 7 bases lay between the germline ends. The CDR3 reads CASSQGFLYEQYF. CDR3 sequence (DNA): TGCGCCAGCAGCCAAGGGTTCCTCTACGAGCAGTACTTC.

The rearrangement uses TRBV28 and TRBJ1-3; TRBD1 matches 7 bases. The CDR3 totals 14 residues. J was trimmed by 8 bases and V by 3 bases; bases with no gene match: 7. Germline V gene sequence: CDR1 MDHEN, CDR2 SYDVKM. The CDR3 sequence: CASSLTGPRHTIYF. In nucleotides, the CDR3 is TGTGCCAGCAGTTTGACAGGGCCCCGGCACACCATATATTTT.

V is TRBV30 and J is TRBJ2-5; D is unclear. The CDR3 loop spans 13 amino acids. Germline V CDR1 and CDR2: GTSNPN, SVGIG (reference sequence). Trimming took off 4 bases at V and 4 bases at J, with 13 bases between the two ends. As DNA, the CDR3 is TGTGCCTGGAAATTAAGTTTGGGAGAGACCCAGTACTTC. It is translated as CAWKLSLGETQYF.

This sequence joins TRBV6-1 and TRBJ1-2; possibly TRBD1 for D (5 bases). This CDR3 comprises 15 residues. Trimming pared 3 bases from V and 4 bases from J, leaving 15 bases between. Germline V gives CDR1 MNHNS, CDR2 SASEGT. Here the CDR3 reads CASSDSRASSYGYTF. CDR3 bases: TGTGCCAGCAGTGATAGCAGGGCATCGAGCTATGGCTACACCTTC.

About this clone: Additional DNA sequences in this sample encode the identical CDR3. This sequence joins TRBV5-1 and TRBJ2-7; 8 bases are shared with TRBD1. V was clipped by 0 bases and J by 3 bases; unmatched bases: 5. Germline V CDR1 and CDR2: SGHRS, YFSETQ. This CDR3 has 15 residues. Written as DNA, the CDR3 is TGCGCCAGCAGCTTGGCCGGACAGGGAAACTACGAGCAGTACTTC. It translates to CASSLAGQGNYEQYF.

V gene TRBV28 combines with J gene TRBJ1-6; D unresolved. CDR3 length: 13 amino acids. Germline assignment: CDR1 MDHEN and CDR2 SYDVKM. V lost 3 bases to trimming and J lost 0 bases, with 0 bases between them. The CDR3 nucleotides are TGTGCCAGCAGTTTCTCCTATAATTCACCCCTCCACTTT. Translating gives CASSFSYNSPLHF.

This chain joins TRBV30 and TRBJ1-4, with D hard to call. The ends were cut back, 2 bases at V and 6 bases at J, with 10 bases in the middle. Germline CDR1 reads GTSNPN; CDR2 reads SVGIG (reference sequence). The CDR3 loop spans 13 amino acids. The CDR3 bases are TGTGCCTGGAGTTATGGAGCCGATGAAAAACTGTTTTTT. Translation: CAWSYGADEKLFF.

The rearrangement links TRBV25-1 to TRBJ2-5, with D hard to call. Trimming left V 1 base short and J 5 bases short, with 14 bases between. Looked up from germline, CDR1 is MGHDK and CDR2 is SYGVNS. The CDR3 is made up of 15 amino acids. Written as DNA, the CDR3 is TGTGCCAGCAGTGAATGGGAAGGTCAGAGGGAGACCCAGTACTTC. It is translated as CASSEWEGQRETQYF.

The CDR3 DNA sequence: TGTGCCAGCAGTGATACCGGGACTTTCAGCACAGATACGCAGTATTTT. Translated, it gives CASSDTGTFSTDTQYF. V gene TRBV5-4 combines with J gene TRBJ2-3, with D perhaps TRBD2 (6 bases). Trimming shortened V by 5 bases and J by 0 bases, and 16 bases separated the two germline ends. Germline V gives CDR1 SGHNT, CDR2 YYREEE (reference sequence). The length of the CDR3 is 16 residues.

A word on this clone: Additional DNA sequences in this sample encode the identical CDR3. This rearrangement joins TRBV5-1 to TRBJ2-2; D perhaps matches TRBD1 (5 bases). The V gene's germline CDR1 is SGHRS and CDR2 YFSETQ. The CDR3 covers 14 residues. V was pared by 5 bases and J by 1 base, with 9 bases between. The CDR3 DNA reads as TGCGCCAGCAGTATCCAGGGGAACACCGGGGAGCTGTTTTTT. This codes for CASSIQGNTGELFF.

This chain uses TRBV6-6 with TRBJ1-5; D remains ambiguous. This CDR3 is built from 13 residues. Trimming cost V 11 bases and J 2 bases, with 13 bases left between them. Germline V gives CDR1 MNHNY, CDR2 SVGAGI (reference sequence). The CDR3 DNA reads as TGTGCCTGTTGGGCGTTTGGCAATCAGCCCCAGCATTTT. Translated, it gives CACWAFGNQPQHF.

The chain combines TRBV18 with TRBJ1-6, with unresolved D. The CDR3 is 13 residues long. Germline lookup yields CDR1 KGHSH and CDR2 LQKENI. V was trimmed by 3 bases and J by 8 bases, leaving 8 bases between them. CDR3 in amino acids: CASSPGSDSPLHF. The CDR3 DNA is TGTGCCAGCTCACCGGGTTCGGATTCACCCCTCCACTTT. Looking up the rest from reference TRBV18 and TRBJ1-6 gives the full variable domain: NAGVMQNPRHLVRRRGQEARLRCSPMKGHSHVYWYRQLPEEGLKFMVYLQKENIIDESGMPKERFSAEFPKEGPSILRIQQVVRGDSAAYFCASSPGSDSPLHFGNGTRLTVT.

The chain employs TRBV10-3 and TRBJ2-2; D gene ambiguous. Germline loops: CDR1 ENHRY, CDR2 SYGVKD. This CDR3 has 14 amino acids. With 0 bases removed from V and 5 bases from J, the gap between germline ends came to 7 bases. The CDR3, as DNA: TGTGCCATCAGTGAGTCGGTAGTAACCGGGGAGCTGTTTTTT. Protein sequence: CAISESVVTGELFF.

This clone has only one observation. The genes are TRBV19 and TRBJ1-3; possibly TRBD1 for D (6 bases). Trimming removed 6 bases at V and 2 bases at J, with 11 bases between. CDR1 LNHDA and CDR2 SQIVND come from the germline V gene (reference sequence). The CDR3 totals 14 residues. CDR3 DNA sequence: TGTGCCAGTAGCCTGAGGACAGCTGGAAACACCATATATTTT. Translating gives CASSLRTAGNTIYF.

V and J are TRBV5-4 and TRBJ1-1; D uncertain. Trimming stripped 0 bases from V and 4 bases from J, with 13 bases between. There are 15 residues in the CDR3. Germline-derived CDR1 and CDR2 are SGHNT and YYREEE (reference sequence). DNA of the CDR3: TGTGCCAGCAGCTTGGACAGTTTTTCGAGCACTGAAGCTTTCTTT. This codes for CASSLDSFSSTEAFF.

This chain joins TRBV10-2 and TRBJ2-3; the D is unclear. Germline CDR1 reads WSHSY; CDR2 reads SAAADI. The CDR3 has 11 amino acids. The ends were cut back, 6 bases at V and 6 bases at J, with 7 bases in the middle. The CDR3 loop is CASRRVDTQYF. The CDR3 DNA reads TGCGCCAGCAGGAGAGTGGATACGCAGTATTTT.

The rearrangement links TRBV6-1 to TRBJ2-3; TRBD2 matches at 9 bases. The V segment lost 0 bases and the J segment 3 bases; nucleotides outside the gene matches: 7. CDR1 is MNHNS and CDR2 is SASEGT in the germline V gene. This CDR3 comprises 17 residues. In DNA form, the CDR3 reads TGTGCCAGCAGTGAAGCGCGGGCGGGAGGGCCGACAGATACGCAGTATTTT. It specifies CASSEARAGGPTDTQYF.

The rearrangement links TRBV4-2 to TRBJ1-2; 8 bases agree with TRBD1. From germline, CDR1 is LGHNA and CDR2 YNFKEQ. The CDR3 is 12 residues long. The V segment lost 4 bases and the J segment 8 bases; nucleotides outside the gene matches: 3. The CDR3 sequence is CASSLQGEGYTF. CDR3 nucleotide sequence: TGTGCCAGCAGCCTACAGGGGGAGGGCTACACCTTC.